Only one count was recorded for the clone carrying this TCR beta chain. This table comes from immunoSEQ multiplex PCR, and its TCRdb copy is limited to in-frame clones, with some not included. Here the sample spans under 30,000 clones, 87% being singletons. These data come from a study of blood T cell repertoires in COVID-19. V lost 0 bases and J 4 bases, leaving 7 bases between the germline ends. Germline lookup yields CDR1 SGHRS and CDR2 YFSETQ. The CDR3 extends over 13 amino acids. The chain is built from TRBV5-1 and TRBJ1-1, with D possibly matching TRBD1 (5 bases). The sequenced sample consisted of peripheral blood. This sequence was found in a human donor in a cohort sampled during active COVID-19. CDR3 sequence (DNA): TGCGCCAGCAGCTTGGAGGGGTTCACTGAAGCTTTCTTT. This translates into CASSLEGFTEAFF.